This T cell receptor beta chain was sequenced in a study of shared clonotypes between healthy human individuals. Study-level findings and limits: It was anticipated that sequencing depth would influence how many clonotypes donors shared.

This CDR3 is 13 amino acids long. The germline V and J ends were trimmed by 0 bases and 2 bases, with 5 bases remaining between them. Germline V lookup: CDR1 LGHNA, CDR2 YSLEER. A roughly 220 ng quantity of DNA, 30,000 to 35,000 T cell genomes, went into the sorted-subset replicate PCRs. Profiled with immunoSEQ multiplex PCR; TCRdb holds only in-frame clones, not every one. The sample consists of roughly 2.1 million clones, more than 85% of them appearing once. Comments on this clone: Its antigen is not identified. Other DNA sequences in this sample translate to the same CDR3.

CD45RO-negative, CCR7-positively selected cells formed the naive CD8 fraction, excluding terminally differentiated effector memory CD45RA+ cells. J is TRBJ2-7 and V is TRBV4-3; no definite D call. The sample comprised naive CD8+ T cells from PBMCs. The source of this sequence is a man aged 18 to 35 in good health. Some clones in this sample may be carry-over from other donors' samples. The CDR3 nucleotides are TGCGCCAGCAGCCAAGAGGCGACCTACGAGCAGTACTTC. Translation: CASSQEATYEQYF.